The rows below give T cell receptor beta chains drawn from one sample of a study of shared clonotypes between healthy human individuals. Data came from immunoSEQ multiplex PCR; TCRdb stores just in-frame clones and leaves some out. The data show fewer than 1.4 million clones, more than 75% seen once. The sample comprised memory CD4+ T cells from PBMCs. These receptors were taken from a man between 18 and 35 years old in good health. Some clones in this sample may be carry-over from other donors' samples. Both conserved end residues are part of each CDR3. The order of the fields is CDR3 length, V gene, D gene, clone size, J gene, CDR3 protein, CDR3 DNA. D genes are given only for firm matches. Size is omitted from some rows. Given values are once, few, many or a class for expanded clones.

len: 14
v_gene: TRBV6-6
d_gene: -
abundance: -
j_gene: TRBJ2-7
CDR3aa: CASRPGQGKGEQYF
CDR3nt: TGTGCCAGCAGACCCGGGCAGGGTAAGGGCGAGCAGTACTTC

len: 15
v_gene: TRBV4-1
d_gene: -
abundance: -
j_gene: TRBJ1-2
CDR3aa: CASSQATQGWYGYTF
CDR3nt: TGCGCCAGCAGCCAAGCCACCCAGGGTTGGTATGGCTACACCTTC

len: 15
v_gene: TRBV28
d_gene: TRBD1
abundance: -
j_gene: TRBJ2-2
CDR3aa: CASSFLQGGTGELFF
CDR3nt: TGTGCCAGCAGTTTTTTACAGGGGGGTACCGGGGAGCTGTTTTTT

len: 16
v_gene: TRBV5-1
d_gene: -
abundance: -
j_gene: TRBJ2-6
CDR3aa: CASSFAGSSGANVLTF
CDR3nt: TGCGCCAGCAGCTTCGCGGGGAGCTCTGGGGCCAACGTCCTGACTTTC

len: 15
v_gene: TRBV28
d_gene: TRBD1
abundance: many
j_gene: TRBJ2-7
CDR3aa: CASSLAGQGTYEQYF
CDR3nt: TGTGCCAGCAGTTTAGCGGGACAGGGGACCTACGAGCAGTACTTC

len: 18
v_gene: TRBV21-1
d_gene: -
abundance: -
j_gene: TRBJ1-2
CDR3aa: CASSRVDRGASINYGYTF
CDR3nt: TGTGCCAGCAGCCGTGTAGACAGGGGGGCATCAATTAACTATGGCTACACCTTC

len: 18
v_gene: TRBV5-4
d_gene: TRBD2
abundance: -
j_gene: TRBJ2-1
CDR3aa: CASSLGGLAGGPRNEQFF
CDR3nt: TGTGCCAGCAGCTTGGGGGGACTAGCGGGAGGGCCACGAAATGAGCAGTTCTTC

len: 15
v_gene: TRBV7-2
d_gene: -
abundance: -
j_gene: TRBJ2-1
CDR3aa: CASSPRRGTYNEQFF
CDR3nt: TGTGCCAGCAGCCCCCGGAGGGGGACCTACAATGAGCAGTTCTTC

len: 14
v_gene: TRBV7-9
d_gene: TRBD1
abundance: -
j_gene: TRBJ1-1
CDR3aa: CASSVWTGISEAFF
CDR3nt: TGTGCCAGCAGCGTATGGACAGGGATTAGTGAAGCTTTCTTT

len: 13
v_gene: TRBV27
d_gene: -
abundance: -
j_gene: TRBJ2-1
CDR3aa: CASSQLLYNEQFF
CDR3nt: TGTGCCAGCAGTCAACTACTATACAATGAGCAGTTCTTC

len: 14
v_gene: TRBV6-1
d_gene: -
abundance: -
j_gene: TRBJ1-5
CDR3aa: CASTKGGPDQPQHF
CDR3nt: TGTGCCAGCACCAAGGGGGGGCCGGATCAGCCCCAGCATTTT

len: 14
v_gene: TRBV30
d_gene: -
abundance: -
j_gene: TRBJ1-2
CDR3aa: CAWSVGAGVYGYTF
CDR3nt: TGTGCCTGGAGTGTGGGGGCAGGGGTTTATGGCTACACCTTC

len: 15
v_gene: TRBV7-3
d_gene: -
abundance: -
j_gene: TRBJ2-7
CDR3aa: CASSLAGHPSYEQYF
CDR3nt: TGTGCCAGCAGCCTGGCCGGACACCCGTCCTACGAGCAGTACTTC

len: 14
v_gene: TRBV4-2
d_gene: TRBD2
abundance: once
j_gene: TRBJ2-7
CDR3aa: CASSQAREAGEQYF
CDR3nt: TGTGCCAGCAGCCAAGCCCGGGAGGCCGGCGAGCAGTACTTC

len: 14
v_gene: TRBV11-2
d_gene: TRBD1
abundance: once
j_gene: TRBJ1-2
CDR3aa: CASSPRTGVGGYTF
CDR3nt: TGTGCCAGCAGCCCTCGGACAGGCGTGGGCGGCTACACCTTC

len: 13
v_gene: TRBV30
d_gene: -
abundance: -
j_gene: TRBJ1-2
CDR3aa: CAWSPGQGLGYTF
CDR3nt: TGTGCCTGGAGCCCGGGCCAGGGACTTGGCTACACCTTC

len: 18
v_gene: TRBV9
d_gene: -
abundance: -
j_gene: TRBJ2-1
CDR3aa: CASSVGWGRTPAYNEQFF
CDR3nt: TGTGCCAGCAGCGTCGGTTGGGGACGGACTCCGGCCTACAATGAGCAGTTCTTC

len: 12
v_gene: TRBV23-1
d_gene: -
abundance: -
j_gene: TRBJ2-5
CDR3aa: CASTRREETQYF
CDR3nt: TGCGCCAGCACCCGCCGTGAGGAGACCCAGTACTTC

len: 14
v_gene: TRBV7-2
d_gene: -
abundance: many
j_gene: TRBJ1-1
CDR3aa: CASSKPTENTEAFF
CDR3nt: TGTGCCAGCAGCAAACCCACAGAGAACACTGAAGCTTTCTTT